This T cell receptor beta chain emerged from a study of blood T cell repertoires in COVID-19. For the study at large: Samples taken during acute and convalescent COVID-19 were collected in the United States, Italy and Spain. Sources were T cells, B-cell-depleted T cells, or PBMCs; the material itself was cDNA or gDNA.

CDR1 and CDR2 from the germline V gene are LNHDA and SQIVND (reference sequence). V lost 9 bases and J lost 4; bases outside the gene matches: 12. The CDR3 extends over 15 amino acids. Study processing details: Amplification with reference gene primers provided the estimates of nucleated cell counts. Sequencing used immunoSEQ multiplex PCR; TCRdb keeps in-frame clones, though not all of them. From that table come the V and J calls and clone size; the DNA was used to work out D and trimming. The repertoire consists of about 230,000 clones, with approximately 80% occurring once and the leading ten covering around 6.8%.

The TCR originated in a woman between 50 and 59 years old with acute or convalescent COVID-19. The J gene is TRBJ1-2, the V gene TRBV19, with 9 positions matching TRBD1. Material: peripheral blood. CDR3 bases: TGTGCCAGCCGCCCGGGACAGGGTGGGATCTATGGCTACACCTTC. Protein product: CASRPGQGGIYGYTF.